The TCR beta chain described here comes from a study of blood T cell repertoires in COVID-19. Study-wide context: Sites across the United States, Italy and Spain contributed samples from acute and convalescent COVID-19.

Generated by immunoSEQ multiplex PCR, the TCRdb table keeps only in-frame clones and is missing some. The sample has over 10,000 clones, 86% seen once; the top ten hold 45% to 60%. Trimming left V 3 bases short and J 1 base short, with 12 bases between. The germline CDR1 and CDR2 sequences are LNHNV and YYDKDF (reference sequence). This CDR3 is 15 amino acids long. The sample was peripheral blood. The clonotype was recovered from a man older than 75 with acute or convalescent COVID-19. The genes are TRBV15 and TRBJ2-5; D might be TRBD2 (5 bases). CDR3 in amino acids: CATSRGVAPQETQYF. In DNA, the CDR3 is TGTGCCACCAGCAGGGGAGTCGCTCCCCAAGAGACCCAGTACTTC.